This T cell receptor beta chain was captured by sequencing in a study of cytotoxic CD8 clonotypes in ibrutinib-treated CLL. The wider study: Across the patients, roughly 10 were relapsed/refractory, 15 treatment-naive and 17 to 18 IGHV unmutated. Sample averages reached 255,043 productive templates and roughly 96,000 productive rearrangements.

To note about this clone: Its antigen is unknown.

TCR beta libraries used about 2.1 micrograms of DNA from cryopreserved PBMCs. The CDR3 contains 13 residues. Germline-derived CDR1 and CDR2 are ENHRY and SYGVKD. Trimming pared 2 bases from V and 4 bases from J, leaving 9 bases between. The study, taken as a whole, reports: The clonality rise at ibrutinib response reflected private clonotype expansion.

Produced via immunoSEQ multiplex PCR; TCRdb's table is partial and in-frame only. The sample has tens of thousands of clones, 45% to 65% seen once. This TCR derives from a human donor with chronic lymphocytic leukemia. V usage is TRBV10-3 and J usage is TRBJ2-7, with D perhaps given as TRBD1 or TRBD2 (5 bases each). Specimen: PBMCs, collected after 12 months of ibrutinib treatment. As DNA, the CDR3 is TGTGCCATCAGTGAGCTGGGACCTTACGAGCAGTACTTC. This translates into CAISELGPYEQYF.